Described below is a single T cell receptor (beta chain) sequence and its context. The data stem from a study of beta chain features in type 1 diabetes. TCRB transcripts that were expressed got sequenced, as all of the isolated RNA had been reverse transcribed. Generated by immunoSEQ multiplex PCR, the TCRdb table keeps only in-frame clones and is missing some. The table shows around 300,000 clones, with roughly 9.6% occurring only once. In germline, CDR1 is LGHNT, CDR2 FRNRAP. V was pared by 4 bases and J by 8 bases, with 22 bases of the junction left unmatched. CDR3 length: 19 residues. This sequence was found in a woman aged 25 to 39 in good health. Sequencing was performed on naive CD4+ T cells from blood. The chain uses TRBV12-5 and TRBJ2-1, with 8 positions matching TRBD2. The CDR3 protein is CASGSRIGSGRESGYEQFF. The DNA of the CDR3 is TGTGCTAGTGGTTCCCGTATCGGATCCGGGAGGGAGTCCGGCTATGAGCAGTTCTTC.